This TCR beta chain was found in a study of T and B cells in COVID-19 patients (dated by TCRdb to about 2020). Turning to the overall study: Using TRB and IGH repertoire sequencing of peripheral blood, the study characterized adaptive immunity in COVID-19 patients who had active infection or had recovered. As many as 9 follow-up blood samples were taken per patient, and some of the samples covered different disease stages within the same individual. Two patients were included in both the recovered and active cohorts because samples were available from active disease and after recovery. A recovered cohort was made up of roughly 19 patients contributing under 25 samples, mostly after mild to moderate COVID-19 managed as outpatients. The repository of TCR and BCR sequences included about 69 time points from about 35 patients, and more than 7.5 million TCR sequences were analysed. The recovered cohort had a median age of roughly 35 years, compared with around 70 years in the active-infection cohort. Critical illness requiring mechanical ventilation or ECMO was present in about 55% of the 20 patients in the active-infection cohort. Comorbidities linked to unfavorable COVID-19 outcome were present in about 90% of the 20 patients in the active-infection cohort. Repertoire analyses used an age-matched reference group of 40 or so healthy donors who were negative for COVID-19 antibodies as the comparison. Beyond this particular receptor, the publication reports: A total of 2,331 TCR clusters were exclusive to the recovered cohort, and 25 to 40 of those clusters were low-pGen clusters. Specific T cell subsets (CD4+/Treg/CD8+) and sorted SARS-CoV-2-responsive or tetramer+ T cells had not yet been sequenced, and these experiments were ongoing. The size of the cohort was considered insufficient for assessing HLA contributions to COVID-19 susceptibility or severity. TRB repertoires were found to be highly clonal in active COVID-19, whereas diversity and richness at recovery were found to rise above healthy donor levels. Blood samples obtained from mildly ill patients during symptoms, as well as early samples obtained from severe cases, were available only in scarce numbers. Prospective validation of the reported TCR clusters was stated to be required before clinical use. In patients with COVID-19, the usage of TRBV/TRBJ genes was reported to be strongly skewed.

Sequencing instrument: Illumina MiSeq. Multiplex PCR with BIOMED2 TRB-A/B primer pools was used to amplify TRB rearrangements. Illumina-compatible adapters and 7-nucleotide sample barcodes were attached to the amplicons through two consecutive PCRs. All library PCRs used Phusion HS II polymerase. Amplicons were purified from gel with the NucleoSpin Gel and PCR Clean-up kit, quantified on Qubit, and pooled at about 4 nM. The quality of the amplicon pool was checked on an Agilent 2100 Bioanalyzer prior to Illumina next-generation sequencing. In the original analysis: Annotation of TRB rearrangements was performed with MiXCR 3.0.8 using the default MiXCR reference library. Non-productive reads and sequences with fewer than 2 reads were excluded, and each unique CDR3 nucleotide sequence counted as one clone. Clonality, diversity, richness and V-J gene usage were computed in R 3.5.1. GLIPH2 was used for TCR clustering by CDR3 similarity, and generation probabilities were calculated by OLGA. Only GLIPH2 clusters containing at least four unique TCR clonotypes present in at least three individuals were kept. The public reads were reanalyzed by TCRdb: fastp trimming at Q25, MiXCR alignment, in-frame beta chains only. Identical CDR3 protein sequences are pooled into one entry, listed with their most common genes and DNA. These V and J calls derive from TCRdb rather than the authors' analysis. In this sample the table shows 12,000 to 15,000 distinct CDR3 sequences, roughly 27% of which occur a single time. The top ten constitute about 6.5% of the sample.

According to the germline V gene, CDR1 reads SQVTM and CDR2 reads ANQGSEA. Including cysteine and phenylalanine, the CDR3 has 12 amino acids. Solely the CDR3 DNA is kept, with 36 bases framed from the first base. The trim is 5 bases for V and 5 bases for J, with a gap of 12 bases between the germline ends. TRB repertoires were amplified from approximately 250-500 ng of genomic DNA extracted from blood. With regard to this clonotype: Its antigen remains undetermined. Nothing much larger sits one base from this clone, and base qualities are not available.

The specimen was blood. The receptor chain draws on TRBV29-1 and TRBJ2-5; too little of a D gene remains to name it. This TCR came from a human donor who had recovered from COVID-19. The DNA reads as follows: TGCAGCGTTCCTCCCACTCGGGAGACCCAGTACTTC. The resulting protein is CSVPPTRETQYF.